This T cell receptor (beta chain) was sequenced for a study of molecular identifiers for immune sequencing clone quantification. V lost 5 bases to trimming and J lost 0 bases, with 11 bases between them. The CDR3 covers 14 residues. Germline values: CDR1 LNHNV, CDR2 YYDKDF (reference sequence). Overall study findings and caveats: Under 1% of molecules in naive cells, but over 99% of effector molecules, belonged to clones above 20 RNA copies. Identical barcode-sharing TCR molecules could lead to underestimated sizes for highly expanded clones.

On this clonotype itself: Its target is not known.

In TCRdb, the PCR reads were re-called with MiXCR into one record per CDR3 protein. The sample shows roughly 65,000 distinct CDR3 sequences, 15% to 20% of them seen only once. This TCR was sampled from a human donor in good health. Some libraries in this study had Jurkat cell RNA spiked in. This chain joins TRBV15 and TRBJ2-7; a weak D match, TRBD1 (7 bases). The sequenced sample consisted of naive CD8+ T cells from blood, with Jurkat cell RNA spiked in. Subset defined: FACS-sorted CD8+CD4-CCR7+CD45RA+ naive T cells. CDR3 coding DNA: TGTGCCACCAGCCCCAGGGGGGACTCCTACGAGCAGTACTTC. Its translation: CATSPRGDSYEQYF.